This T cell receptor (beta chain) came from a study of blood T cell repertoires in COVID-19. About the research overall: Spain, Italy and the United States supplied samples that represented acute and convalescent COVID-19.

As processed by the authors: Amplification of reference gene primers was used by the study to estimate nucleated cell counts. Measured with immunoSEQ multiplex PCR; TCRdb has only the in-frame clones, and not every one. V and J calls and clone size follow that table, whereas D and trimming were derived from the DNA. The repertoire holds roughly 260,000 clones, with more than 75% as singletons. Germline V CDR1 and CDR2: ENHRY, SYGVKD. There are 15 residues in the CDR3. V was clipped by 4 bases and J by 3 bases, with 14 bases between them. The origin of this receptor is a woman aged 50 to 65 with acute or convalescent COVID-19. The rearrangement uses TRBV10-3 and TRBJ2-3; perhaps TRBD2 as D (6 bases). Sequencing used peripheral blood. The CDR3, as DNA: TGTGCCATCAGTGGAGGGTTAGGAGGGACAGATACGCAGTATTTT. Translated, it gives CAISGGLGGTDTQYF.